Below, 17 T cell receptor beta chains from the same sample are listed, as sequenced in a study of blood T cell repertoires in COVID-19. The data were produced by immunoSEQ multiplex PCR, yet TCRdb's version contains in-frame clones alone and is incomplete. This table holds fewer than 150,000 clones, 82% found once. The sequenced sample consisted of peripheral blood. The source is an elderly woman with acute or convalescent COVID-19.

V usage is TRBV2 and J usage is TRBJ1-1, with D tentatively TRBD1 (6 bases). Germline CDR1 and CDR2: SNHLY and FYNNEI. The CDR3 has 15 amino acids. V lost 1 base to trimming and J lost 6 bases, with 15 bases between them. The CDR3 nucleotides are TGTGCCAGCAGTGAAGTGGGCAGGGGTGATGCTGAAGCTTTCTTT. It yields the protein CASSEVGRGDAEAFF. Complete variable domain (other parts from reference TRBV2 and TRBJ1-1): EPEVTQTPSHQVTQMGQEVILRCVPISNHLYFYWYRQILGQKVEFLVSFYNNEISEKSEIFDDQFSVERPDGSNFTLKIRSTKLEDSAMYFCASSEVGRGDAEAFFGQGTRLTVV.

The DNA of the CDR3 is TGTGCCAGCAGCTTGGCCAGGGGGGTCTCTGGAAACACCATATATTTT. Amino acids: CASSLARGVSGNTIYF. J is TRBJ1-3 and V is TRBV11-2; 7 bases line up with TRBD1. Germline values: CDR1 SGHAT, CDR2 FQNNGV. V gave up 3 bases and J gave up 0 bases; unmatched junction bases: 5. This CDR3 spans 16 amino acids.

The chain links TRBV19 to TRBJ2-7; TRBD2 aligns across 7 bases. The trim removed 5 bases at V and 2 bases at J, leaving 9 bases unmatched. This CDR3 region has 15 residues. Germline lookup yields CDR1 LNHDA and CDR2 SQIVND (reference sequence). The CDR3 loop reads CASSELIAGPYEQYF. The CDR3 coding sequence is TGTGCCAGTAGTGAGTTAATAGCGGGCCCCTACGAGCAGTACTTC.

This clone is a singleton in its sample. The chain recombines TRBV2 with TRBJ1-1, with D possibly TRBD1 on 6 matching bases. CDR1 is SNHLY, CDR2 FYNNEI, per germline. The CDR3 loop spans 15 amino acids. Deletions cut 11 bases from V and 3 bases from J, with 22 bases between. The CDR3 spells CAATPQGTVDTEAFF. The CDR3 DNA reads as TGTGCCGCCACCCCACAGGGAACTGTAGACACTGAAGCTTTCTTT.

The gene calls are TRBV10-3 and TRBJ2-1, with 8 bases matching TRBD1. Trimming removed 2 bases from V and 6 bases from J; junction bases left unmatched: 3. CDR3 size: 14 residues. CDR1 ENHRY and CDR2 SYGVKD come from the germline V gene. The CDR3 region has the DNA TGTGCCATCAGTGAGAGGGACAGGCTCAATGAGCAGTTCTTC. It translates to CAISERDRLNEQFF.

The chain links TRBV11-2 to TRBJ2-5, with D possibly TRBD1 on 6 matching bases. Germline V lookup: CDR1 SGHAT, CDR2 FQNNGV. This CDR3 contains 14 residues. Trimming took off 3 bases at V and 5 bases at J, with 13 bases between the two ends. CDR3 sequence (DNA): TGTGCCAGCAGCTTCAACAGGGATGGCGAGACCCAGTACTTC. Translation: CASSFNRDGETQYF. Full variable domain (outside the CDR3, taken from reference TRBV11-2 and TRBJ2-5): EAGVAQSPRYKIIEKRQSVAFWCNPISGHATLYWYQQILGQGPKLLIQFQNNGVVDDSQLPKDRFSAERLKGVDSTLKIQPAKLEDSAVYLCASSFNRDGETQYFGPGTRLLVL.

This chain links TRBV5-1 with TRBJ2-3; weak D call: TRBD2 (6 bases). The V gene lost 6 bases and the J gene lost 2 bases, with 13 bases spanning the gap. Germline CDR1 SGHRS, CDR2 YFSETQ. This CDR3 comprises 14 residues. CDR3 sequence: CASKGREYTDTQYF. In nucleotides, the CDR3 is TGCGCCAGCAAAGGGCGGGAATACACAGATACGCAGTATTTT. Full variable domain (outside the CDR3, taken from reference TRBV5-1 and TRBJ2-3): KAGVTQTPRYLIKTRGQQVTLSCSPISGHRSVSWYQQTPGQGLQFLFEYFSETQRNKGNFPGRFSGRQFSNSRSEMNVSTLELGDSALYLCASKGREYTDTQYFGPGTRLTVL.

In its sample, this clone was seen a few times. This chain joins TRBV7-2 and TRBJ1-3; no reliable D call. Germline values: CDR1 SGHTA, CDR2 FQGNSA. Trimming stripped 5 bases from V and 0 bases from J, with 14 bases between. This CDR3 has 16 residues. The CDR3 DNA reads TGTGCCAGCAGCCCGAACGGTCGAAGCTCTGGAAACACCATATATTTT. Amino acids: CASSPNGRSSGNTIYF.

The V and J genes are TRBV7-2 and TRBJ1-1, with a tentative D call TRBD1 (6 bases). The CDR3 has 13 residues. From germline, CDR1 is SGHTA and CDR2 FQGNSA. Trimming shortened V by 6 bases and J by 6 bases, and 14 bases separated the two germline ends. The CDR3 protein is CASSRGARAEAFF. The CDR3 DNA follows: TGTGCCAGCAGTCGGGGGGCTAGAGCTGAAGCTTTCTTT.

This chain links TRBV6-5 with TRBJ2-7; 7 nucleotides agree with TRBD2. The CDR3 is 14 amino acids. The V and J ends lost 5 bases and 1 base, in that order; junction bases with no gene match: 5. The V gene's germline CDR1 is MNHEY and CDR2 SVGAGI. CDR3 sequence reads: CASSLQRGSYEQYF. CDR3 bases: TGTGCCAGCAGTCTCCAGCGGGGATCCTACGAGCAGTACTTC.

CDR3 residues: CAWSAWLGRGPSTDTQYF. The CDR3 DNA reads TGTGCCTGGAGTGCTTGGTTGGGCAGGGGGCCATCTACAGATACGCAGTATTTT. This chain connects TRBV30 to TRBJ2-3; TRBD1 matches 8 bases. The CDR3 totals 18 residues. Germline lookup yields CDR1 GTSNPN and CDR2 SVGIG (reference sequence). The V and J ends lost 1 base and 3 bases, in that order; junction bases with no gene match: 15.

This clone was detected only a few times. The V call is TRBV28, the J call TRBJ1-5; D is undetermined. V was pared by 1 base and J by 0 bases, with 19 bases between. The length of the CDR3 is 19 residues. Germline V gives CDR1 MDHEN, CDR2 SYDVKM. This chain's CDR3 is CASSLYWQAYHYSNQPQHF. CDR3 DNA: TGTGCCAGCAGTTTATATTGGCAGGCTTACCATTATAGCAATCAGCCCCAGCATTTT.

This chain connects TRBV7-9 to TRBJ2-7; 10 bases agree with TRBD2. CDR1 and CDR2 from the germline V gene are SEHNR and FQNEAQ (reference sequence). The CDR3 is made up of 15 amino acids. V was pared by 1 base and J by 5 bases, with 5 bases of the junction left unmatched. This CDR3 reads CASSLVSLAGDEQYF. The DNA for the CDR3 is TGTGCCAGCAGCTTAGTTAGTCTAGCGGGAGACGAGCAGTACTTC.

This rearrangement joins TRBV13 to TRBJ2-5; 8 bases fit TRBD2. Germline lookup yields CDR1 PRHDT and CDR2 FYEKMQ (reference sequence). The CDR3 sequence is 14 residues long. V lost 5 bases to trimming and J lost 3 bases; unmatched junction nucleotides: 5. The CDR3 protein is CASSLEAGEETQYF. The CDR3 DNA sequence: TGTGCCAGCAGCCTCGAAGCGGGGGAAGAGACCCAGTACTTC.

The chain recombines TRBV5-1 with TRBJ2-3; a weak D match, TRBD2 (7 bases). Germline V gene lookup returns CDR1 SGHRS and CDR2 YFSETQ. The V end was cut by 7 bases, the J end by 4 bases, with 16 bases between. CDR3 length: 14 residues. The CDR3 DNA is TGCGCCAGCGCAATGGGGGGGGGCCCAGATACGCAGTATTTT. Its translation is CASAMGGGPDTQYF.

V is TRBV28 and J is TRBJ1-1, with 10 nucleotides matching TRBD1. The CDR3 consists of 13 residues. Unmatched junction bases numbered 4, after V lost 8 bases and J lost 4 bases. Germline loops: CDR1 MDHEN, CDR2 SYDVKM. The CDR3 loop is CASRGQGITEAFF. DNA of the CDR3: TGTGCCAGCCGGGGACAGGGGATCACTGAAGCTTTCTTT.

This sequence joins TRBV28 and TRBJ1-2, with 9 bases identical to TRBD1. This CDR3 contains 15 residues. The V gene's germline CDR1 is MDHEN and CDR2 SYDVKM. After removal of 3 bases from V and 1 base from J, the junction contained 3 bases not matched to a gene. In nucleotides, the CDR3 is TGTGCCAGCAGTTTGGGGACAGGGCTTAACTATGGCTACACCTTC. It translates to CASSLGTGLNYGYTF.